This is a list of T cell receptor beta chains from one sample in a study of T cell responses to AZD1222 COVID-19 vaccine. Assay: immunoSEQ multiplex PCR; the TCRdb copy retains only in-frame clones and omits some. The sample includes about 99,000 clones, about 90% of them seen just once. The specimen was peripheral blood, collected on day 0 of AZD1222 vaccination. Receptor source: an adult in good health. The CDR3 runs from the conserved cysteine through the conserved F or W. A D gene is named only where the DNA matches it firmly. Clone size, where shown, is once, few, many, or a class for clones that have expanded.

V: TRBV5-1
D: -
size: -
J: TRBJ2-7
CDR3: CASSLAQAAIYEQYF
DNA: TGCGCCAGCAGCTTGGCCCAGGCCGCCATCTACGAGCAGTACTTC

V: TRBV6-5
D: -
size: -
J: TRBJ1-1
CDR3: CASSSTAGSTEAFF
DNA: TGTGCCAGCAGTTCCACGGCAGGGAGCACTGAAGCTTTCTTT

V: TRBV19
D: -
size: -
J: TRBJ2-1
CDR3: CASSTGLRYNEQFF
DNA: TGTGCCAGTAGTACGGGACTGAGGTACAATGAGCAGTTCTTC

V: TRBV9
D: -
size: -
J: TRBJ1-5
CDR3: CASSPSGQDNQPQHF
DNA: TGTGCCAGCAGTCCCTCGGGACAAGACAATCAGCCCCAGCATTTT

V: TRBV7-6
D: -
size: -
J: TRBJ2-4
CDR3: CASSTGPLSAKNIQYF
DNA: TGTGCCAGCAGCACCGGGCCCCTGTCGGCCAAAAACATTCAGTACTTC

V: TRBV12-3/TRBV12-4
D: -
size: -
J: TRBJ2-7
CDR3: CASSLLQGYEQYF
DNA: TGTGCCAGCAGTTTACTACAGGGATACGAGCAGTACTTC

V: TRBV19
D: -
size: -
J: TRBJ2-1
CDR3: CASRWTPSDEQFF
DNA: TGTGCCAGTAGATGGACTCCGTCGGATGAGCAGTTCTTC

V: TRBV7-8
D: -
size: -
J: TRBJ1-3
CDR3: CASGEQGLYSGNTIYF
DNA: TGTGCCAGCGGAGAACAGGGCCTTTACTCTGGAAACACCATATATTTT

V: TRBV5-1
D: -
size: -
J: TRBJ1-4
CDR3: CASRTSGTTNEKLFF
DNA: TGCGCCAGCAGGACGAGTGGGACGACTAATGAAAAACTGTTTTTT

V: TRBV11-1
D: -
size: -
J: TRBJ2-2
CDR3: CASSRPRADTGELFF
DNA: TGTGCCAGCAGCCGCCCCAGAGCGGACACCGGGGAGCTGTTTTTT

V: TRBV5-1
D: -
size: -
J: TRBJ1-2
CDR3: CASSPQAEIGNGYTF
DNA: TGCGCCAGCAGCCCCCAGGCGGAAATCGGGAATGGCTACACCTTC

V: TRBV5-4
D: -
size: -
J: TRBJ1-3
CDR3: CASSFEHSGNTIYF
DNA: TGTGCCAGCAGCTTCGAGCACTCTGGAAACACCATATATTTT

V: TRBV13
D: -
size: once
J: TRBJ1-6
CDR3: CASSRKENGRRFNSPLHF
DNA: TGTGCCAGCAGCCGGAAGGAGAACGGACGGAGATTTAATTCACCCCTCCACTTT

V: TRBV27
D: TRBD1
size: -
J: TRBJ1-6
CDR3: CASSFYGQGNSPLHF
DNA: TGTGCCAGCAGTTTTTACGGACAGGGAAATTCACCCCTCCACTTT

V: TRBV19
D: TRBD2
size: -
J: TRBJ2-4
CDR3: CASSLIGRGIQYF
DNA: TGTGCCAGTAGTTTGATAGGGAGGGGCATTCAGTACTTC

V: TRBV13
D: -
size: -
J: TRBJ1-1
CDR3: CASSPPDRNTEAFF
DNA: TGTGCCAGCAGCCCACCCGACAGGAACACTGAAGCTTTCTTT

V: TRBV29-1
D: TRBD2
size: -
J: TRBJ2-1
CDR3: CSVVRLSGGAYNEQFF
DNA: TGCAGCGTTGTTCGTCTTTCCGGGGGGGCTTACAATGAGCAGTTCTTC

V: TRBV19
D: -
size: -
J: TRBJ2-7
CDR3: CASSINSNRPEQYF
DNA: TGTGCCAGTAGTATCAACAGCAATAGGCCCGAGCAGTACTTC

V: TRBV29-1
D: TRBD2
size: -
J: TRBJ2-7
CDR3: CSVRGLAGNLYEQYF
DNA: TGCAGCGTCAGGGGACTAGCGGGGAATCTATACGAGCAGTACTTC

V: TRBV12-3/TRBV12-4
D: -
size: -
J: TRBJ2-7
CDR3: CASRLENSYEQYF
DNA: TGTGCCAGCCGGCTAGAAAACTCCTACGAGCAGTACTTC

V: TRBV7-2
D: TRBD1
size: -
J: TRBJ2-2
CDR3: CASSSTGFTGELFF
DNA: TGTGCCAGCAGCTCGACAGGGTTCACCGGGGAGCTGTTTTTT

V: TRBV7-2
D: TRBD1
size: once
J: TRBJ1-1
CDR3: CASSWRTGEGTEAFF
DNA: TGTGCCAGCAGCTGGAGGACAGGGGAGGGTACTGAAGCTTTCTTT

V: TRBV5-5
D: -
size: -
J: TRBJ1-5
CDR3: CASSFLSGQPQHF
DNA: TGTGCCAGCAGCTTTTTGTCTGGTCAGCCCCAGCATTTT

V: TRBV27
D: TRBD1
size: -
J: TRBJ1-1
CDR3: CASSVQGPNTEAFF
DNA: TGTGCCAGCAGCGTACAGGGGCCGAACACTGAAGCTTTCTTT

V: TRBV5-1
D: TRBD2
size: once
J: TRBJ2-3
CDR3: CASSFTLAGDEDTQYF
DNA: TGCGCCAGCAGCTTTACCCTAGCGGGGGATGAGGATACGCAGTATTTT

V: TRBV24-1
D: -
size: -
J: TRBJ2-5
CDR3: CATSDLRETQYF
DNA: TGTGCCACCAGTGATTTGCGGGAGACCCAGTACTTC

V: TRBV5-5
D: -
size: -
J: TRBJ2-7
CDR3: CASSFDSGSYEQYF
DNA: TGTGCCAGCAGCTTCGATTCGGGATCCTACGAGCAGTACTTC

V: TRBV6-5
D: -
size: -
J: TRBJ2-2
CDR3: CASSYSDYTGELFF
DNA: TGTGCCAGCAGTTACTCTGATTACACCGGGGAGCTGTTTTTT

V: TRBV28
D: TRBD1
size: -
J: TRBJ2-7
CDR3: CASSPEDREYGEQYF
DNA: TGTGCCAGCAGCCCCGAGGACAGGGAGTATGGCGAGCAGTACTTC

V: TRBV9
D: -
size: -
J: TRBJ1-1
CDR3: CASSGDHVVATEAFF
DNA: TGTGCCAGCAGCGGCGACCACGTGGTGGCCACTGAAGCTTTCTTT

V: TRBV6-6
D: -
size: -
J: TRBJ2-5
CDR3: CAATSGETQYF
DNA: TGTGCAGCCACGAGTGGGGAGACCCAGTACTTC

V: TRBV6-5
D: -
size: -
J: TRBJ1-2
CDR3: CASRGGGEYSYTF
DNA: TGTGCCAGCAGGGGTGGAGGAGAATATAGCTACACCTTC

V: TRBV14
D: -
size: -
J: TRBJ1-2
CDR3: CASSQGANYGYTF
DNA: TGTGCCAGCAGCCAGGGAGCTAACTATGGCTACACCTTC

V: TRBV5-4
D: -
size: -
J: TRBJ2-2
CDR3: CASSPLVTGELFF
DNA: TGTGCCAGCAGCCCGCTGGTCACCGGGGAGCTGTTTTTT

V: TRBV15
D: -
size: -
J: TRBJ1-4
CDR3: CATSRGQFNEKLFF
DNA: TGTGCCACCAGCAGAGGACAGTTTAATGAAAAACTGTTTTTT

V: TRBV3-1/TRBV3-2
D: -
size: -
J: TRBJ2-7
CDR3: CASSPLDSEQYF
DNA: TGTGCCAGCAGCCCCTTAGACAGCGAGCAGTACTTC

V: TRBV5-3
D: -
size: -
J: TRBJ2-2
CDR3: CASLGWVRGPGELFF
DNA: TGTGCCAGCCTCGGTTGGGTCCGAGGTCCCGGGGAGCTGTTTTTT

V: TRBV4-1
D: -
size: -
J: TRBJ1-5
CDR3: CASSHSDTANQPQHF
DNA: TGCGCCAGCAGCCATTCTGACACAGCTAATCAGCCCCAGCATTTT

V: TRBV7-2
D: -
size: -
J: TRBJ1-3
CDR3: CASQSSRNTIYF
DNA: TGTGCCAGTCAGAGCTCTAGGAACACCATATATTTT

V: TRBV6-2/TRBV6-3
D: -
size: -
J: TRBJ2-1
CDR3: CASSYTKLYNEQFF
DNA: TGTGCCAGCAGTTACACCAAGTTATACAATGAGCAGTTCTTC

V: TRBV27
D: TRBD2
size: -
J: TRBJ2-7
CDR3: CASSLASGRSYEQYF
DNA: TGTGCCAGCAGTTTAGCTAGCGGGCGATCCTACGAGCAGTACTTC

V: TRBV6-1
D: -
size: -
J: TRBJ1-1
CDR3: CASSLSSGTEAFF
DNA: TGTGCCAGCAGTTTATCAAGCGGTACTGAAGCTTTCTTT

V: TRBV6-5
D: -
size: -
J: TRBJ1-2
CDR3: CASRPPGVGNYGYTF
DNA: TGTGCCAGCAGGCCCCCGGGGGTGGGGAACTATGGCTACACCTTC

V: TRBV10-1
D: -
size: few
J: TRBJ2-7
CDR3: CASSESGSGIHEQYF
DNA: TGCGCCAGCAGTGAGTCGGGTTCTGGGATCCACGAGCAGTACTTC